Presented here are 19 T cell receptor beta chains from one specimen sequenced in a study of OX40 agonist ivuxolimab in advanced cancers. Produced via immunoSEQ multiplex PCR; TCRdb's table is partial and in-frame only. The sample consists of 90,000 to 130,000 clones, about nine tenths of them appearing once. Sequences were derived from CD4+ or CD8+ T cells sorted from blood, sampled in a trial of the OX40 agonist ivuxolimab. The receptors stem from an adult with an advanced solid tumor such as melanoma, head and neck, liver or kidney cancer.

There are a few counts of this clone. The CDR3 loop reads CASSAGQSYGYTF. The CDR3 nucleotides read TGTGCCAGCAGCGCGGGACAGAGCTATGGCTACACCTTC. This chain uses TRBV7-2 with TRBJ1-2; 7 bases map to TRBD1. The CDR3 is made up of 13 amino acids. Germline V gives CDR1 SGHTA, CDR2 FQGNSA. V shed 5 bases, J shed 4 bases, and the junction held 4 bases outside the gene matches. Using reference TRBV7-2 and TRBJ1-2 for the parts outside the CDR3, the full variable domain is GAGVSQSPSNKVTEKGKDVELRCDPISGHTALYWYRQSLGQGLEFLIYFQGNSAPDKSGLPSDRFSAERTGGSVSTLTIQRTQQEDSAVYLCASSAGQSYGYTFGSGTRLTVV.

V is TRBV11-2 and J is TRBJ2-7; D ambiguous. The V gene lost 6 bases and the J gene lost 6 bases, with 12 bases spanning the gap. This CDR3 is 12 amino acids long. CDR1 is SGHAT, CDR2 FQNNGV, per germline. DNA of the CDR3: TGTGCCAGCAGTCGCTTAGATTCCGAGCAGTACTTC. Translation gives CASSRLDSEQYF.

The rearrangement links TRBV6-1 to TRBJ2-7, with TRBD2 as a possible D gene (5 bases). Trimming took off 2 bases at V and 4 bases at J, with 15 bases between the two ends. Germline-derived CDR1 and CDR2 are MNHNS and SASEGT. The CDR3 consists of 15 residues. Here the CDR3 reads CASSESLGGGYEQYF. CDR3 DNA: TGTGCCAGCAGTGAATCGCTGGGCGGAGGTTACGAGCAGTACTTC.

The gene calls are TRBV5-1 and TRBJ2-3; 9 nucleotides match TRBD2. V was pared by 5 bases and J by 0 bases, with 4 bases of the junction left unmatched. CDR1 is SGHRS, CDR2 YFSETQ, per germline. The CDR3 contains 15 residues. The chain's CDR3 is CASRSGGPSTDTQYF. CDR3 nucleotides: TGCGCCAGCAGAAGCGGGGGGCCTAGCACAGATACGCAGTATTTT.

The chain is built from TRBV7-6 and TRBJ1-4; D is ambiguous. Germline V gene data show CDR1 as SGHVS and CDR2 as FNYEAQ. The CDR3 has 13 residues. Trimming cost V 5 bases and J 4 bases, with 8 bases left between them. In nucleotides, the CDR3 is TGTGCCAGCAGCGAACAGATTAATGAAAAACTGTTTTTT. This gives the protein CASSEQINEKLFF.

V is TRBV9 and J is TRBJ1-2; tentative D call: TRBD1 (5 bases). Per the germline V gene, CDR1 is SGDLS and CDR2 is YYNGEE. V shed 0 bases and J shed 0 bases, with 9 bases lying between them. The CDR3 spans 15 residues. The CDR3 DNA sequence: TGTGCCAGCAGCGTAGAGGGGAGAGCTAACTATGGCTACACCTTC. This encodes CASSVEGRANYGYTF. The full variable domain, with the rest looked up from reference TRBV9 and TRBJ1-2, is DSGVTQTPKHLITATGQRVTLRCSPRSGDLSVYWYQQSLDQGLQFLIQYYNGEERAKGNILERFSAQQFPDLHSELNLSSLELGDSALYFCASSVEGRANYGYTFGSGTRLTVV.

The V and J genes are TRBV5-1 and TRBJ1-4; D is perhaps TRBD1 (5 bases). Germline CDR1 SGHRS, CDR2 YFSETQ. The CDR3 is 14 amino acids. V was pared by 1 base and J by 8 bases, with 12 bases between. The CDR3 coding sequence is TGCGCCAGCAGCTTGTCCAGGGTCGAGGAAAAACTGTTTTTT. Amino acids: CASSLSRVEEKLFF.

Regarding this clone: Within the sample, other DNA sequences also encode this same CDR3. The chain employs TRBV2 and TRBJ1-5; TRBD1 might be the D (5 bases). The V end was cut by 3 bases, the J end by 0 bases, with 15 bases between. The germline V gene encodes CDR1 SNHLY and CDR2 FYNNEI. The CDR3 is 17 residues long. CDR3 in DNA: TGTGCCAGCAGTGACCGCCGGGGGAGTTATAGCAATCAGCCCCAGCATTTT. Translating it yields CASSDRRGSYSNQPQHF.

The chain joins TRBV5-6 to TRBJ2-1, with TRBD1 matching 7 bases. The CDR3 length is 15 residues. Germline CDR1 reads SGHDT; CDR2 reads YYEEEE. J lost 7 bases, V lost 2 bases, and 9 bases had no gene match. The CDR3, as DNA: TGTGCCAGCAGCTTAGTGCCAGGGGGAGTAAATGAGCAGTTCTTC. Translating gives CASSLVPGGVNEQFF.

The chain has TRBV7-9 and TRBJ1-1, with unresolved D. Germline values: CDR1 SEHNR, CDR2 FQNEAQ (reference sequence). V lost 5 bases and J lost 1, with 8 bases in between. The CDR3 runs 13 residues. CDR3 in amino acids: CASSRRQNTEAFF. CDR3 nucleotides: TGTGCCAGCAGCCGCAGGCAGAACACTGAAGCTTTCTTT.

This rearrangement joins TRBV5-6 to TRBJ1-1; 7 positions match TRBD1. The CDR3 contains 15 residues. J was trimmed by 2 bases and V by 5 bases; bases with no gene match: 9. Looked up from germline, CDR1 is SGHDT and CDR2 is YYEEEE. The CDR3 DNA is TGTGCCAGCAGACGGCGGGGGACAGCTAACACTGAAGCTTTCTTT. It translates to CASRRRGTANTEAFF.

This clone was seen only a few times. V usage is TRBV19 and J usage is TRBJ1-4; D may be TRBD1 (6 bases). V was trimmed by 5 bases and J by 6 bases, leaving 19 bases between them. Germline V gene data show CDR1 as LNHDA and CDR2 as SQIVND (reference sequence). The CDR3 spans 16 residues. The chain's CDR3 is CASSEMRWTDYEKLFF. The CDR3 DNA sequence: TGTGCCAGTAGTGAAATGCGGTGGACAGACTATGAAAAACTGTTTTTT.

CDR3 loop: CASSPSGQSYEQYF. In nucleotides, the CDR3 is TGTGCCAGCAGCCCCTCAGGACAGTCCTACGAGCAGTACTTC. The rearrangement uses TRBV7-6 and TRBJ2-7; D might be TRBD1 (6 bases). This CDR3 region has 14 residues. Germline CDR1 is SGHVS and CDR2 is FNYEAQ. Trimming cost V 5 bases and J 1 base, with 12 bases left between them.

This clone occurred once. CDR3 residues: CASSPLSGKQFF. The CDR3 region has the DNA TGTGCCAGCAGTCCCTTAAGCGGGAAGCAGTTCTTC. The V gene is TRBV28, the J gene TRBJ2-1; 7 nucleotides line up with TRBD2. The CDR3 spans 12 residues. The ends lost 5 bases at V and 11 bases at J; junction bases unmatched: 6. Germline V gives CDR1 MDHEN, CDR2 SYDVKM.

DNA of the CDR3: TGTGCCAGCAGCTTAGCCTCCGGGACAGGGGGCTACGAGCAGTACTTC. This gives the protein CASSLASGTGGYEQYF. This chain connects TRBV7-2 to TRBJ2-7, with 11 bases lining up with TRBD1. Germline CDR1 and CDR2: SGHTA and FQGNSA. The CDR3 covers 16 residues. The ends lost 0 bases at V and 3 bases at J; junction bases unmatched: 4.

V gene TRBV7-8 combines with J gene TRBJ1-2; D may be TRBD1 (6 bases). Germline-derived CDR1 and CDR2 are SGHVS and FQNEAQ. V lost 5 bases to trimming and J lost 8 bases, with 21 bases between them. This CDR3 is 15 amino acids long. The CDR3 here is CASSPNTGGLGGYTF. The DNA for the CDR3 is TGTGCCAGCAGCCCTAATACGGGGGGGCTAGGCGGCTACACCTTC.

The gene calls are TRBV19 and TRBJ1-3, with D unresolved. This CDR3 region has 14 residues. Looked up from germline, CDR1 is LNHDA and CDR2 is SQIVND (reference sequence). V was shortened by 7 bases and J by 2 bases, with 12 bases between the two germline ends. CDR3 sequence: CASTWDSTGNTIYF. The CDR3 DNA reads TGTGCCAGTACGTGGGATTCGACTGGAAACACCATATATTTT.

V and J are TRBV28 and TRBJ1-5; the match to TRBD1 covers 7 bases. CDR3 length equals 15 residues. The V gene end was trimmed by 3 bases and the J gene end by 1 base; junction bases not matched to a gene: 3. Germline V gene sequence: CDR1 MDHEN, CDR2 SYDVKM. CDR3 nucleotide sequence: TGTGCCAGCAGTTTCCCGGACAGGAGCAATCAGCCCCAGCATTTT. Translating it yields CASSFPDRSNQPQHF.

This chain connects TRBV29-1 to TRBJ1-1; 10 nucleotides agree with TRBD1. The CDR3 runs 13 residues. J gave up 5 bases and V 8 bases, and 8 bases lay outside the gene matches. CDR1 is SQVTM, CDR2 ANQGSEA, per germline. The CDR3: CSIRTGGLTEAFF. The CDR3 region has the DNA TGCAGCATACGGACAGGGGGATTGACTGAAGCTTTCTTT.